Below are 3 T cell receptor beta chains sequenced from a single sample in a study of blood T cell repertoires in COVID-19. Profiled with immunoSEQ multiplex PCR; TCRdb holds only in-frame clones, not every one. The sample shows 130,000 to 150,000 clones, under 90% of them seen only once. The sequenced sample consisted of peripheral blood. The receptors were gathered from a human donor in a cohort sampled during active COVID-19.

The chain recombines TRBV27 with TRBJ1-1; D remains ambiguous. In germline, CDR1 is MNHEY, CDR2 SMNVEV (reference sequence). V was trimmed by 5 bases and J by 9 bases, leaving 19 bases between them. CDR3 size: 14 residues. CDR3 sequence reads: CASSPATVLQKAFF. CDR3 coding DNA: TGTGCCAGCAGTCCAGCCACAGTTCTCCAAAAAGCTTTCTTT.

This rearrangement joins TRBV3-1 (or the pseudogene TRBV3-2) to TRBJ1-6; 10 positions agree with TRBD1. Germline CDR1 and CDR2: LGHDT and YNNKEL (reference sequence). After removal of 1 base from V and 9 bases from J, the junction contained 3 bases not matched to a gene. The CDR3 contains 15 residues. This CDR3 reads CASSQAGQGVSPLHF. DNA of the CDR3: TGTGCCAGCAGCCAAGCCGGACAGGGGGTTTCACCCCTCCACTTT.

This sequence joins TRBV9 and TRBJ2-1; D is possibly TRBD2 (5 bases). Germline lookup yields CDR1 SGDLS and CDR2 YYNGEE. This CDR3 contains 14 residues. Between the trimmed V and J ends, which lost 4 bases and 2 bases, there was a span of 10 bases. Here the CDR3 DNA reads TGTGCCAGCAGCCCCTCCGGGACCTACAATGAGCAGTTCTTC. Amino acids: CASSPSGTYNEQFF.